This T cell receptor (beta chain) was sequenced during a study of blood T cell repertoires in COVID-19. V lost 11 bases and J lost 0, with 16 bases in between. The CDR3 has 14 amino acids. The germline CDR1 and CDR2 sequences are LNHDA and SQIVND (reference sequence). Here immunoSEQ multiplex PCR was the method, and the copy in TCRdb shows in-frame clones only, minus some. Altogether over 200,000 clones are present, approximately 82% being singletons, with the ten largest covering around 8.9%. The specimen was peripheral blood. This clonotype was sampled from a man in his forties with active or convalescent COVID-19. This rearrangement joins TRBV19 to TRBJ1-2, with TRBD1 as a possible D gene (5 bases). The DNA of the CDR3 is TGTGCCGGAAATTACAGGAGCGCTAACTATGGCTACACCTTC. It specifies CAGNYRSANYGYTF. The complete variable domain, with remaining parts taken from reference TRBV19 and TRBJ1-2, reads DGGITQSPKYLFRKEGQNVTLSCEQNLNHDAMYWYRQDPGQGLRLIYYSQIVNDFQKGDIAEGYSVSREKKESFPLTVTSAQKNPTAFYLCAGNYRSANYGYTFGSGTRLTVV.